Below are 22 T cell receptor beta chains sequenced from a single sample in a study of cytomegalovirus exposure and HLA in healthy donors. It was with 60 Vbeta and 13 Jbeta primers that the PCR ran. TCRdb keeps only in-frame clones here, not all; method: immunoSEQ multiplex PCR. This sample yields approximately 200,000 clones, of which almost 75% are seen a single time; about 3.1% belongs to the top ten. Specimen: PBMCs. These receptors were obtained from a woman aged 30 to 39 in good health and CMV-seropositive.

In its sample, this clone was seen once. V gene TRBV6-6 combines with J gene TRBJ2-7; 10 bases agree with TRBD2. V lost 8 bases and J lost 9; bases outside the gene matches: 10. Germline values: CDR1 MNHNY, CDR2 SVGAGI (reference sequence). This CDR3 is built from 13 residues. The CDR3 DNA reads as TGTGCCAGCGGACCTAGCGGGAGTGTCCCGCAGTACTTC. Amino acid sequence: CASGPSGSVPQYF.

CDR3 loop: CASSPGSGATEAFF. The CDR3 coding sequence is TGTGCCAGCTCACCAGGGTCAGGGGCGACTGAAGCTTTCTTT. The chain recombines TRBV18 with TRBJ1-1; TRBD1 is a possible D gene (6 bases). The germline CDR1 and CDR2 sequences are KGHSH and LQKENI. The ends were cut back, 2 bases at V and 5 bases at J, with 12 bases in the middle. CDR3 size: 14 residues. The full variable domain, rest sourced from reference TRBV18 and TRBJ1-1, is NAGVMQNPRHLVRRRGQEARLRCSPMKGHSHVYWYRQLPEEGLKFMVYLQKENIIDESGMPKERFSAEFPKEGPSILRIQQVVRGDSAAYFCASSPGSGATEAFFGQGTRLTVV.

The chain couples TRBV18 to TRBJ2-1, with TRBD2 matching over 13 bases. The length of the CDR3 is 16 residues. The junction had 2 bases not matched to a gene; V was cut back by 0 bases and J by 6 bases. Germline CDR1 reads KGHSH; CDR2 reads LQKENI. The DNA for the CDR3 is TGTGCCAGCTCACCACCCGGACTAGCGGGAGCCAATGAGCAGTTCTTC. Translation: CASSPPGLAGANEQFF.

This chain joins TRBV6-1 and TRBJ1-3; D might be TRBD1 (5 bases). CDR3 length: 14 amino acids. The germline CDR1 and CDR2 sequences are MNHNS and SASEGT. V was trimmed by 8 bases and J by 4 bases, leaving 15 bases between them. The CDR3 DNA follows: TGTGCCAGCTTATTCAGGGATACGGGAAACACCATATATTTT. Its translation: CASLFRDTGNTIYF.

The gene calls are TRBV4-1 and TRBJ2-5; TRBD1 agrees at 9 bases. Germline V CDR1 and CDR2: MGHRA, YSYEKL. The CDR3 contains 15 residues. V was pared by 0 bases and J by 7 bases, with 6 bases of the junction left unmatched. CDR3 region: CASSQEGQGIGTQYF. The CDR3 bases are TGCGCCAGCAGCCAAGAAGGACAGGGGATTGGGACCCAGTACTTC.

The chain carries TRBV2 and TRBJ1-1; a weak D match, TRBD1 (5 bases). V lost 6 bases, J lost 7 bases, and 21 bases lay in between. The CDR3 contains 15 residues. CDR1 is SNHLY and CDR2 is FYNNEI in the germline V gene. This CDR3 is CASRSWQGGGDEAFF. In DNA, the CDR3 is TGTGCCAGCAGGAGTTGGCAGGGTGGGGGGGATGAAGCTTTCTTT.

The rearrangement uses TRBV2 and TRBJ2-1; TRBD1 aligns across 7 bases. The CDR3 contains 12 residues. Germline CDR1 is SNHLY and CDR2 is FYNNEI. V was pared by 6 bases and J by 10 bases, with 6 bases of the junction left unmatched. CDR3 DNA: TGTGCCAGCAGAGAGACAGGGCAAGAGCAGTTCTTC. It specifies CASRETGQEQFF.

The V call is TRBV5-1, the J call TRBJ2-5, with D possibly being TRBD2 (6 bases). The germline CDR1 and CDR2 sequences are SGHRS and YFSETQ. The CDR3 spans 13 residues. Trimming took 7 bases from V and 4 from J, leaving 14 bases between them. The CDR3 is CASGGSPRETQYF. CDR3 in DNA: TGCGCCAGCGGGGGGTCCCCCAGAGAGACCCAGTACTTC. Full variable domain (outside the CDR3, taken from reference TRBV5-1 and TRBJ2-5): KAGVTQTPRYLIKTRGQQVTLSCSPISGHRSVSWYQQTPGQGLQFLFEYFSETQRNKGNFPGRFSGRQFSNSRSEMNVSTLELGDSALYLCASGGSPRETQYFGPGTRLLVL.

This sequence joins TRBV18 and TRBJ2-7; 8 positions match TRBD2. The CDR3 sequence is 13 residues long. J gave up 5 bases and V 4 bases, and 4 bases lay outside the gene matches. Germline V CDR1 and CDR2: KGHSH, LQKENI. The CDR3 reads CASSRGTSNEQYF. In DNA form, the CDR3 reads TGTGCCAGCTCACGCGGGACTAGTAACGAGCAGTACTTC.

The chain employs TRBV28 and TRBJ2-1; D may be TRBD2 (5 bases). Between the trimmed V and J ends, which lost 1 base and 7 bases, there was a span of 14 bases. The CDR3 has 15 amino acids. The germline V gene encodes CDR1 MDHEN and CDR2 SYDVKM. The chain's CDR3 is CASSLSGSIVNEQFF. DNA of the CDR3: TGTGCCAGCAGTTTATCGGGGAGTATCGTTAATGAGCAGTTCTTC.

V is TRBV11-2 and J is TRBJ2-1; possibly TRBD2 for D (5 bases). V lost 2 bases, J lost 8 bases, and 16 bases lay in between. The CDR3 has 15 amino acids. Germline CDR1 is SGHAT and CDR2 is FQNNGV. This CDR3 reads CASSLLRVNPHEQFF. CDR3 DNA sequence: TGTGCCAGCAGCTTACTGCGGGTCAATCCCCATGAGCAGTTCTTC.

This clone occurred a few times. V is TRBV25-1 and J is TRBJ2-1, with D maybe TRBD1 (7 bases). Trimming stripped 5 bases from V and 3 bases from J, with 14 bases between. The CDR3 covers 15 residues. CDR1 and CDR2 (germline): MGHDK, SYGVNS. CDR3 bases: TGTGCCAGCAGTTATCAGGGGGGAATCTACAATGAGCAGTTCTTC. Translated: CASSYQGGIYNEQFF. The full variable domain, rest sourced from reference TRBV25-1 and TRBJ2-1, is EADIYQTPRYLVIGTGKKITLECSQTMGHDKMYWYQQDPGMELHLIHYSYGVNSTEKGDLSSESTVSRIRTEHFPLTLESARPSHTSQYLCASSYQGGIYNEQFFGPGTRLTVL.

The rearrangement joins TRBV7-9 to TRBJ2-7; TRBD2 might be the D (6 bases). Germline V gives CDR1 SEHNR, CDR2 FQNEAQ (reference sequence). V was clipped by 5 bases and J by 4 bases, with 15 bases between them. This CDR3 is built from 14 residues. CDR3 bases: TGTGCCAGCAGCCCTAGCGAGACGGGGTACGAGCAGTACTTC. As protein: CASSPSETGYEQYF. Based on the CDR3 plus reference TRBV7-9 and TRBJ2-7, the full variable domain is DTGVSQNPRHKITKRGQNVTFRCDPISEHNRLYWYRQTLGQGPEFLTYFQNEAQLEKSRLLSDRFSAERPKGSFSTLEIQRTEQGDSAMYLCASSPSETGYEQYFGPGTRLTVT.

The chain couples TRBV10-3 to TRBJ2-6; 10 bases match TRBD1. CDR1 and CDR2 (germline): ENHRY, SYGVKD. CDR3 length equals 18 residues. Losses at the gene ends were 6 bases for V and 4 bases for J; bases not matched to a gene: 12. As DNA, the CDR3 is TGTGCCATCAGCGACCTCGACAGGGGGCTCGCCGGGGCCAACGTCCTGACTTTC. It yields the protein CAISDLDRGLAGANVLTF.

This chain links TRBV11-2 with TRBJ2-3; TRBD2 matches at 10 bases. The germline CDR1 and CDR2 sequences are SGHAT and FQNNGV. This CDR3 region has 16 residues. The V segment lost 5 bases and the J segment 10 bases; nucleotides outside the gene matches: 15. This CDR3 is CASSKGIAGGQGSQYF. The CDR3 region has the DNA TGTGCCAGCAGCAAAGGGATAGCGGGAGGACAAGGGTCGCAGTATTTT.

There are a few counts of this clone. The chain has TRBV27 and TRBJ2-3; tentatively, D is TRBD2 (5 bases). The V end lost 7 bases, the J end lost 6 bases, and 14 bases lay between the germline ends. The CDR3 has 13 amino acids. The V gene's germline CDR1 is MNHEY and CDR2 SMNVEV (reference sequence). The CDR3 protein is CASKGGLGDTQYF. The CDR3 DNA is TGTGCCAGCAAGGGCGGGCTGGGGGATACGCAGTATTTT.

This clone has more than one count but fewer than ten. This rearrangement joins TRBV10-3 to TRBJ2-7; 11 positions match TRBD2. V dropped 4 bases and J dropped 3; count of bases not matched to a gene: 2. The CDR3 loop spans 14 amino acids. CDR1 and CDR2 from the germline V gene are ENHRY and SYGVKD. CDR3 loop: CAISVGTSGYEQYF. For the CDR3, the DNA is TGTGCCATCAGTGTGGGGACTAGCGGCTACGAGCAGTACTTC.

The V and J genes are TRBV7-8 and TRBJ2-7; possibly TRBD2 for D (6 bases). The length of the CDR3 is 13 residues. V was trimmed by 3 bases and J by 2 bases, leaving 8 bases between them. Germline assignment: CDR1 SGHVS and CDR2 FQNEAQ. The CDR3 bases are TGTGCCAGCAGCTTGGGGGGACCCTACGAGCAGTACTTC. The encoded protein is CASSLGGPYEQYF.

The chain links TRBV28 to TRBJ2-3; D is uncertain. The V gene's germline CDR1 is MDHEN and CDR2 SYDVKM. This CDR3 contains 14 residues. V lost 4 bases and J 1 base, leaving 9 bases between the germline ends. This chain's CDR3 is CASSSLQGTDTQYF. The CDR3 region has the DNA TGTGCCAGCAGTTCTCTCCAGGGCACAGATACGCAGTATTTT.

The rearrangement uses TRBV19 and TRBJ1-1; TRBD1 matches at 8 bases. With 3 bases clipped from V and 1 base from J, the junction kept 10 bases outside the gene matches. CDR1 and CDR2 (germline): LNHDA, SQIVND (reference sequence). This CDR3 comprises 17 residues. CDR3 bases: TGTGCCAGTAGTATCCTTCCACAGGGGGGGAGGAACACTGAAGCTTTCTTT. This encodes CASSILPQGGRNTEAFF.

The chain combines TRBV2 with TRBJ1-1, with TRBD1 matching 7 bases. CDR3 size: 13 residues. Germline values: CDR1 SNHLY, CDR2 FYNNEI. V shed 6 bases, J shed 8 bases, and the junction held 9 bases outside the gene matches. The CDR3 reads CASSETGSVEAFF. The CDR3 DNA sequence: TGTGCCAGCAGCGAGACAGGGTCGGTAGAAGCTTTCTTT.

The CDR3 DNA reads TGTGCCAGCAGCTTAGGCCTAGCCCTTAGCTCCTACAATGAGCAGTTCTTC. Translation: CASSLGLALSSYNEQFF. The rearrangement joins TRBV7-9 to TRBJ2-1; weak D call: TRBD2 (5 bases). Germline values: CDR1 SEHNR, CDR2 FQNEAQ (reference sequence). The germline V and J ends were trimmed by 1 base and 0 bases, with 13 bases remaining between them. The CDR3 is 17 residues long. Using reference TRBV7-9 and TRBJ2-1 for the parts outside the CDR3, the full variable domain is DTGVSQNPRHKITKRGQNVTFRCDPISEHNRLYWYRQTLGQGPEFLTYFQNEAQLEKSRLLSDRFSAERPKGSFSTLEIQRTEQGDSAMYLCASSLGLALSSYNEQFFGPGTRLTVL.